This T cell receptor beta chain was found in a study of T cell responses to AZD1222 COVID-19 vaccine. Study observations and caveats: At study baseline, merely about 6 AZD1222 recipients were seropositive.

On this clone: Antigen specificity is unknown.

Sequencing used immunoSEQ multiplex PCR; TCRdb keeps in-frame clones, though not all of them. In the table there are about 110,000 clones, roughly 90% of which are singletons. Trimming left V 5 bases short and J 0 bases short, with 22 bases between. This CDR3 is built from 18 residues. CDR1 and CDR2 from the germline V gene are SGHAT and FQNNGV. The source is an adult who received the AZD1222 COVID-19 vaccine. This rearrangement joins TRBV11-2 to TRBJ1-2; D perhaps matches TRBD1 (6 bases). This material consisted of peripheral blood, taken 28 days after the second AZD1222 dose. The CDR3: CASSPVPYRARTNYGYTF. CDR3 DNA sequence: TGTGCCAGCAGCCCCGTACCGTACAGGGCAAGAACTAACTATGGCTACACCTTC.